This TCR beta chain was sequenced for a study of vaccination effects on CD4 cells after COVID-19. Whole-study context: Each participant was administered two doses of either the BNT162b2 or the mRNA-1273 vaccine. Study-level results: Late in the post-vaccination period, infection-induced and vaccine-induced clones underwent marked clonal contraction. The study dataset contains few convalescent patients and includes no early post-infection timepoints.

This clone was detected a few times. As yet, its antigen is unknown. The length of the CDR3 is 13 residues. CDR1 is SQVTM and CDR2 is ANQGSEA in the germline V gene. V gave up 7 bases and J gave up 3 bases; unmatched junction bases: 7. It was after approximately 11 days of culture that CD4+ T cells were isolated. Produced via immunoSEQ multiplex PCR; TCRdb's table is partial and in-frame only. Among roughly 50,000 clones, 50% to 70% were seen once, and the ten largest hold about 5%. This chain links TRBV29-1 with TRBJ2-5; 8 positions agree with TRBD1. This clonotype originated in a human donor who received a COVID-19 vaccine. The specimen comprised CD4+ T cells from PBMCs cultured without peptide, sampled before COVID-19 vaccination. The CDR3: CSAQGAVKETQYF. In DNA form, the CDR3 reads TGCAGCGCCCAGGGGGCGGTGAAAGAGACCCAGTACTTC.